The clone carrying this T cell receptor beta chain was observed a few times. Its antigen is as yet unknown. This entry belongs to a study of cytomegalovirus exposure and HLA in healthy donors. Regarding the study as a whole: The classifier reportedly diagnosed cytomegalovirus status with high specificity and sensitivity.

Germline CDR1 is LNHDA and CDR2 is SQIVND (reference sequence). This CDR3 contains 13 residues. V was shortened by 6 bases and J by 4 bases, with 10 bases between the two germline ends. With 60 Vbeta and 13 Jbeta primers, the PCR was carried out. Measured with immunoSEQ multiplex PCR; TCRdb has only the in-frame clones, and not every one. Of under 120,000 clones listed, 70% to 85% are singletons. The rearrangement uses TRBV19 and TRBJ1-5; the D gene is possibly TRBD1 (6 bases). The TCR originated in a woman aged 40 to 50 in good health and CMV-seronegative. Sequencing was done on a sample of PBMCs. CDR3 loop: CASSGQLNQPQHF. The DNA for the CDR3 is TGTGCCAGTAGCGGACAGCTAAATCAGCCCCAGCATTTT.